A single sample is the source of the 11 T cell receptor beta chains below, sequenced in a study of shared clonotypes between healthy human individuals. Profiling relied on immunoSEQ multiplex PCR, and the TCRdb table lists in-frame clones only, not all of them. The data contain about 2.4 million clones, 80% to 95% of them singletons. Sequenced sample: naive CD4+ T cells from PBMCs. Noted subset: CD45RA+ positively selected. These receptors were obtained from a man between 18 and 35 years old in good health. Some clones in this sample may be carry-over from other donors' samples.

V usage is TRBV27 and J usage is TRBJ2-7; 7 bases match TRBD2. The CDR3 covers 15 residues. Germline CDR1 MNHEY, CDR2 SMNVEV (reference sequence). Trimming removed 0 bases from V and 3 bases from J; junction bases left unmatched: 5. CDR3 region: CASSLSTLADYEQYF. For the CDR3, the DNA is TGTGCCAGCAGTTTATCGACCCTAGCGGACTACGAGCAGTACTTC.

For this clone: The identical CDR3 is also encoded by other nucleotide sequences in the sample. The V call is TRBV5-4, the J call TRBJ2-7; no clear D. The CDR3 is made up of 13 amino acids. V was shortened by 2 bases and J by 0 bases, with 6 bases between the two germline ends. CDR1 and CDR2 from the germline V gene are SGHNT and YYREEE (reference sequence). The CDR3 bases are TGTGCCAGCAGCTTTACCGGCTCCTACGAGCAGTACTTC. Its translation is CASSFTGSYEQYF.

Comments on this clone: The sample has other DNA sequences that encode this CDR3 too. The chain combines TRBV7-2 with TRBJ2-1, with a possible D match to TRBD2 (6 bases). The CDR3 length is 15 residues. The ends were cut back, 2 bases at V and 4 bases at J, with 12 bases in the middle. From germline, CDR1 is SGHTA and CDR2 FQGNSA. CDR3 sequence (DNA): TGTGCCAGCAGCTTAAGTAGCGGACCATACAATGAGCAGTTCTTC. This sequence encodes CASSLSSGPYNEQFF.

The gene calls are TRBV19 and TRBJ2-7; possible D gene TRBD1, 6 bases. Between the trimmed V and J ends, which lost 8 bases and 4 bases, there was a span of 9 bases. Germline CDR1 is LNHDA and CDR2 is SQIVND (reference sequence). This CDR3 region has 11 residues. The CDR3, as DNA: TGTGCCAGTGCCCAGGGGTACGAGCAGTACTTC. It specifies CASAQGYEQYF.

The chain employs TRBV11-2 and TRBJ2-3, with 9 bases that match TRBD2. This CDR3 contains 14 residues. The V gene's germline CDR1 is SGHAT and CDR2 FQNNGV. V shed 7 bases and J 5 bases; nucleotides not matched to a gene: 7. DNA for the CDR3: TGTGCCAGCAACCTCATAGCGGGAGTAGATACGCAGTATTTT. Amino acids: CASNLIAGVDTQYF.

The gene calls are TRBV5-5 and TRBJ1-5, with D unclear. The CDR3 extends over 16 amino acids. The ends were cut back, 0 bases at V and 1 base at J, with 11 bases in the middle. Germline loops: CDR1 SGHKS, CDR2 YYEKEE (reference sequence). Written as DNA, the CDR3 is TGTGCCAGCAGCTTGGCTATCGGTCAAAGCAATCAGCCCCAGCATTTT. This gives the protein CASSLAIGQSNQPQHF.

This chain connects TRBV10-2 to TRBJ2-7; TRBD1 or TRBD2 may be the D gene (5 bases each). From germline, CDR1 is WSHSY and CDR2 SAAADI. Trimming stripped 4 bases from V and 0 bases from J, with 7 bases between. The CDR3 runs 13 residues. CDR3 coding DNA: TGCGCCAGCAGTGGAGGGGACTCCTACGAGCAGTACTTC. Amino acid sequence: CASSGGDSYEQYF.

The rearrangement uses TRBV4-3 and TRBJ2-1; 7 bases line up with TRBD2. CDR3 length: 17 amino acids. V lost 3 bases, J lost 7 bases, and 15 bases stayed unmatched. Germline V CDR1 and CDR2: LGHNA, YSLEER. In nucleotides, the CDR3 is TGCGCCAGCAGCCAGCAGCCGGGACTACCTTGGGAGAATGAGCAGTTCTTC. As protein: CASSQQPGLPWENEQFF.

The chain is built from TRBV7-3 and TRBJ2-7, with 8 bases identical to TRBD1. Germline values: CDR1 SGHTA, CDR2 FQGTGA. Germline trimming cut 5 bases from V and 7 bases from J; bases unmatched to any gene: 7. The CDR3 is made up of 13 amino acids. CDR3 in amino acids: CASSMTGVGEQYF. DNA of the CDR3: TGTGCCAGCAGCATGACAGGGGTTGGGGAGCAGTACTTC.

J is TRBJ2-2 and V is TRBV6-5, with D possibly TRBD1 on 6 matching bases. V gave up 6 bases and J gave up 5 bases, with 16 bases separating them. Germline CDR1 and CDR2: MNHEY and SVGAGI. This CDR3 is built from 15 residues. Written as DNA, the CDR3 is TGTGCCAGCAGGGTACAGGGAGCGTTGACCGGGGAGCTGTTTTTT. Translated, it gives CASRVQGALTGELFF.

The gene calls are TRBV29-1 and TRBJ2-2, with D perhaps TRBD2 (6 bases). V was clipped by 4 bases and J by 3 bases, with 12 bases between them. The CDR3 spans 14 residues. The germline CDR1 and CDR2 sequences are SQVTM and ANQGSEA. CDR3 coding DNA: TGCAGCGTTGGGGGACTCCGAGACACCGGGGAGCTGTTTTTT. This translates into CSVGGLRDTGELFF.